The rows below give T cell receptor beta chains drawn from one sample of a study of PD-L1 blockade in urothelial cancer. Libraries were prepared by immunoSEQ multiplex PCR; TCRdb keeps only in-frame clonotypes and omits some of them. The sample carries tens of thousands of clones, 80% recorded once. The sequencing here drew on PBMCs, taken around atezolizumab (anti-PD-L1) treatment. The source of these receptors is a man aged 60 to 75 with urothelial cancer. The CDR3 runs from the conserved cysteine through the conserved F or W. The order of the fields is V gene, J gene, D gene, clone size, CDR3 DNA, CDR3 protein. The D gene is left open where the match is weak. A row's size may be missing; if present it is once, few, many or a size class.

>TRBV11-1|TRBJ1-1|TRBD1|NA
TGTGCCAGCAGCCGGGACAGGGGGTTGAACACTGAAGCTTTCTTT
CASSRDRGLNTEAFF
>TRBV7-9|TRBJ2-2|NA|NA
TGTGCCAGCAGCTTCCTGGCGGGACAGCCAAACACCGGGGAGCTGTTTTTT
CASSFLAGQPNTGELFF
>TRBV5-8|TRBJ1-1|NA|NA
TGTGCCAGCAGCTTGGCGCGGACACAGAACACTGAAGCTTTCTTT
CASSLARTQNTEAFF
>TRBV28|TRBJ2-7|TRBD1|NA
TGTGCCAGCAGCGGGGGGGACAGGGGTTACCACGAGCAGTACTTC
CASSGGDRGYHEQYF
>TRBV11-2|TRBJ1-1|NA|few
TGTGCCAGCTTTATACACGGGTTT
CASFIHGF
>TRBV18|TRBJ1-1|NA|NA
TGTGCCAGCAGCCTCGTCGGGAACACTGAAGCTTTCTTT
CASSLVGNTEAFF
>TRBV30|TRBJ1-4|TRBD1|NA
TGTGCCTGGAGTGGGGGGACAGGGGAAAAACTGTTTTTT
CAWSGGTGEKLFF
>TRBV5-4|TRBJ2-7|TRBD1|NA
TGTGCCAGCAGCCCAGGGGGCGCACCGTACGAGCAGTACTTC
CASSPGGAPYEQYF
>TRBV28|TRBJ2-1|TRBD2|many
TGTGCCAGCAGTTCCAACCGGGAGGATGAGCAGTTCTTC
CASSSNREDEQFF
>TRBV7-9|TRBJ2-7|TRBD1|NA
TGTGCCAGCAGCCCCGGACAGGGCTACGAGCAGTACTTC
CASSPGQGYEQYF
>TRBV5-4|TRBJ2-6|TRBD2|few
TGTGCCAGCAGCTTTGGGCTAGCGGGAGTTGGTGGGGCCAACGTCCTGACTTTC
CASSFGLAGVGGANVLTF
>TRBV7-9|TRBJ1-1|NA|NA
TGTGCCAGCAGCTTAGCGGAGGGCAGTGAAGCTTTCTTT
CASSLAEGSEAFF
>TRBV6-6|TRBJ1-5|NA|NA
TGTGCCGCCGGGGGGAGTTCCAATCAGCCCCAGCATTTT
CAAGGSSNQPQHF
>TRBV6-1|TRBJ2-7|NA|NA
TGTGCCAGCAGTGAACCCTTGGCGCAACTAACCTACGAGCAGTACTTC
CASSEPLAQLTYEQYF
>TRBV4-1|TRBJ1-1|NA|NA
TGCGCCAGCAGCCCCGCAGGCGAGCAGAAGACTGAAGCTTTCTTT
CASSPAGEQKTEAFF
>TRBV7-2|TRBJ2-1|NA|NA
TGTGCCAGCAGCCCGGGATGGGTTGAGCAGTTCTTC
CASSPGWVEQFF
>TRBV6-5|TRBJ1-1|NA|many
TGTGCCAGCAGTCTTCGGCAGGACACTGAAGCTTTCTTT
CASSLRQDTEAFF
>TRBV4-2|TRBJ1-1|TRBD1|NA
TGTGCCAGCAGCCGGACAGGGGTGACTGAAGCTTTCTTT
CASSRTGVTEAFF
>TRBV7-9|TRBJ1-6|TRBD1|NA
TGTGCCAGCAGGAGGGACAGTTATAATTCACCCCTCCACTTT
CASRRDSYNSPLHF
>TRBV10-3|TRBJ2-7|NA|NA
TGTGCCATCAGCGGGAACTCCTACGAGCAGTACTTC
CAISGNSYEQYF
>TRBV5-1|TRBJ1-2|NA|few
TGCGCCAGCAGCTTGGGTCCGACAAGCCTCTATGGCTACACCTTC
CASSLGPTSLYGYTF
>TRBV7-7|TRBJ2-5|TRBD2|NA
TGTGCTAGCAGCGTGGGACTACAGGAGACCCAGTACTTC
CASSVGLQETQYF
>TRBV6-1|TRBJ2-7|NA|NA
TGTGCCAGCAGTGAAGCGGCCGACGAGCAGTACTTC
CASSEAADEQYF
>TRBV19|TRBJ1-5|NA|NA
TGTGCCAGTAGTATAGACGGAGGGGGGGGCCATCAGCCCCAGCATTTT
CASSIDGGGGHQPQHF
>TRBV18|TRBJ2-3|TRBD1|once
TGTGCCAGCTCACCAGGACAGGGGGCAGATACGCAGTATTTT
CASSPGQGADTQYF
>TRBV10-3|TRBJ2-7|NA|few
TGTGCCATCAGTGACAGAAGGACATCGGTAAGGAACGAGCAGTACTTC
CAISDRRTSVRNEQYF
>TRBV19|TRBJ1-2|TRBD1|NA
TGTGCCAGTAGTTCCCCGGGACAGACTTTTTATGGCTACACCTTC
CASSSPGQTFYGYTF
>TRBV20-1|TRBJ1-1|NA|few
TGCAGTGTATCCAGGGAAACTGAAGCTTTCTTT
CSVSRETEAFF
>TRBV7-9|TRBJ1-1|NA|NA
TGTGCCAGCAGCTTAGCCCCGGGGGTAGGAGGCGCTGAAGCTTTCTTT
CASSLAPGVGGAEAFF
>TRBV28|TRBJ2-5|NA|NA
TGTGCCAGCAGTTTACCAGGGACCCAGTACTTC
CASSLPGTQYF
>TRBV27|TRBJ2-1|NA|NA
TGTGCCAGCAGCCTAAGGGGTACGCAGTTCTTC
CASSLRGTQFF
>TRBV19|TRBJ2-7|TRBD1|NA
TGTGCCAGTAGGTCCGGACAGGGGGCGCGCGAGCAGTACTTC
CASRSGQGAREQYF
>TRBV30|TRBJ2-2|NA|NA
TGTGCCTGGACTCGGGACTCCCATGGTTCAAACACCGGGGAGCTGTTTTTT
CAWTRDSHGSNTGELFF
>TRBV6-6|TRBJ1-2|NA|NA
TGTGCCAGCAGTTTCCAGGGCGACTATGGCTACACCTTC
CASSFQGDYGYTF
>TRBV9|TRBJ2-5|TRBD2|NA
TGTGCCAGCAGCGGCGGGAGGGAAGAGACCCAGTACTTC
CASSGGREETQYF
>TRBV5-1|TRBJ2-1|TRBD2|NA
TGCGCCAGCAGCTTGGGTGGCGGGGGGGGTTACAATGAGCAGTTCTTC
CASSLGGGGGYNEQFF
>TRBV28|TRBJ2-5|TRBD2|NA
TGTGCCAGCAGTTTCGACGGGAGGGAGACCCAGTACTTC
CASSFDGRETQYF
>TRBV18|TRBJ2-7|TRBD1|NA
TGTGCCAGCTCACCACGGACAGGGGAGCGTAACTACGAGCAGTACTTC
CASSPRTGERNYEQYF
>TRBV6-1|TRBJ1-4|NA|NA
TGTGCCAGCACGAGGGGGGGCATCCGTGAAAAACTGTTTTTT
CASTRGGIREKLFF
>TRBV28|TRBJ1-1|NA|NA
TGTGCCAGCAGTTGGGCAGCAATGAACACTGAAGCTTTCTTT
CASSWAAMNTEAFF